A selection of T cell receptor beta chains follows, all from one sample in a study of T cells after yellow fever vaccination. TCRdb passed the 5' RACE reads through MiXCR, listing each CDR3 protein once. The sample yields about 360,000 distinct CDR3 sequences, around 6.5% seen once. This specimen was PBMCs, taken 5 days after the yellow fever booster vaccination. The source of these receptors is a man aged 25-45 years who received the YFV17D yellow fever vaccine. The CDR3 runs from the conserved cysteine through the conserved F or W.

TRBV7-2	TRBJ2-5	CASSSRTSGNRETQYF
TRBV3-1	TRBJ1-5	CASSPRGYNQPQHF
TRBV7-8	TRBJ2-1	CASSSSGNEQFF
TRBV4-3	TRBJ2-1	CASSQELNNEQFF
TRBV4-2	TRBJ1-1	CASSYRPENTEAFF
TRBV27	TRBJ2-5	CASSDRGPGETQYF
TRBV28	TRBJ2-2	CASSPGVNTGELFF
TRBV10-3	TRBJ2-3	CAIRDTSSDTQYF
TRBV20-1	TRBJ2-6	CSASDRSSGANVLTF
TRBV7-2	TRBJ1-3	CASSLSGVDSGNTIYF
TRBV20-1	TRBJ2-7	CSANYWRGTSYEQYF
TRBV5-5	TRBJ2-7	CASSLGSGSTYEQYF
TRBV11-1	TRBJ2-2	CASSKRPPGQGIRTGELFF
TRBV7-2	TRBJ2-1	CASSPHPWGYNEQFF
TRBV7-2	TRBJ2-3	CASSTPSTDTQYF
TRBV20-1	TRBJ2-1	CSARGGGRTYNEQFF
TRBV5-1	TRBJ2-7	CASSLSATSGTYEQYF